The rows below give T cell receptor beta chains drawn from one sample of a study of tumor and adjacent non-tumor tissue in lung cancer. TCRdb independently ran MiXCR on the multiplex PCR reads; one entry per CDR3 protein. The sample lists about 200,000 distinct CDR3 sequences; 60% to 85% were seen once. Sample: lung tumor tissue. The receptors shown here come from a man in his sixties with non-small cell lung cancer. Both conserved end residues are part of each CDR3. D genes are given only for firm matches. Clone size is given for some rows only: seen once, a few or many times, or a class if the clone is expanded.

clone_size j_call v_call d_call cdr3_nt cdr3_aa
NA TRBJ1-1 TRBV20-1 NA TGCAGTGCTAGAGTTTGGGGGAATGGGGTGAACACTGAAGCTTTCTTT CSARVWGNGVNTEAFF
once TRBJ2-1 TRBV6-2/TRBV6-3 TRBD2 TGTGCCAGCGCCGGGTGGGCTGGCGGGAGGTCAAACTCCTACAATGAGCAGTTCTTC CASAGWAGGRSNSYNEQFF
NA TRBJ2-1 TRBV6-1 NA TGTGCCATCAGTGACTATCGGGCACAACAGCAGTTCTTC CAISDYRAQQQFF
NA TRBJ2-7 TRBV6-5 NA TGTGCCAGCAGTCACGACTCAGGGGTCCGAGAGCAGTACTTC CASSHDSGVREQYF
NA TRBJ1-1 TRBV6-5 NA TGTGTCAGCAGTTATACCCGACGGGGGAACACTGAAGCTTTCTTT CVSSYTRRGNTEAFF
NA TRBJ2-7 TRBV11-2 NA TGTACCAGCAGCTTAGAGGCGAACGGCGAGCAGTACTTC CTSSLEANGEQYF
NA TRBJ2-5 TRBV20-1 NA TGCAGTGTTAGTCGGGGGGCCAGGGAGACCCACTACTTC CSVSRGARETHYF
many TRBJ2-1 TRBV5-4 TRBD2 TGTGCCAGCAGCGGGGGGGGGAGGGCCAGAAATGAGCAGTTCTTC CASSGGGRARNEQFF
NA TRBJ1-5 TRBV6-2/TRBV6-3 NA TGTGCCAGCAATCCTCCCCAATACAGCAAGGCGAGCAATCAGCCCCAGCATTTT CASNPPQYSKASNQPQHF
many TRBJ1-2 TRBV12-3/TRBV12-4 TRBD1 TGTGCCAGCAGTTTCGGACAGGGTCGCAAAAGCTACACCTTC CASSFGQGRKSYTF
few TRBJ2-3 TRBV24-1 NA TGTGCCACCAGTGCAGCAAGCACAGATACGCAGTATTTT CATSAASTDTQYF
NA TRBJ2-1 TRBV20-1 TRBD2 TGCAGTGCTAGAGAACCCACTAGCGGGAGCGATGAGCAGCTCTTC CSAREPTSGSDEQLF
NA TRBJ2-3 TRBV12-3/TRBV12-4 TRBD2 TGTGCCAGCACGGGACTAGGTACAGATACGCAGTATTTT CASTGLGTDTQYF
NA TRBJ1-1 TRBV20-1 NA TGCAGTGCTAGAGAACCGGGTGCCACTGAAGCTTTCTTT CSAREPGATEAFF
many TRBJ1-1 TRBV29-1 NA TGCACGATTGGGCCCCCGAGGACTGAAGCTTTCTTT CTIGPPRTEAFF
few TRBJ1-2 TRBV4-3 NA TGCGCCAGCAGCCACGCCGGACAGAACTATGGCTACACCTTC CASSHAGQNYGYTF
NA TRBJ2-5 TRBV20-1 TRBD2 TGCAGTGCCCCTGTGGTCCTAGCGGGGGTGCGAGAGACCCAGTACTTC CSAPVVLAGVRETQYF
NA TRBJ1-2 TRBV6-6 TRBD1 TGTGCCAGCAGCCACGACAGGGTCTATCGCTACACCTTC CASSHDRVYRYTF
NA TRBJ1-2 TRBV5-4 TRBD1 TGTGCCAGCAGCTTCGGGACAGAGGGAGCTAACTATGGCTACACCTTC CASSFGTEGANYGYTF
NA TRBJ2-1 TRBV11-3 TRBD1 TGTGCCGGCAGCTTTCGCAGGGGGAGCTCCTACAATGAACAGTTCTTC CAGSFRRGSSYNEQFF
many TRBJ2-2 TRBV12-3/TRBV12-4 TRBD1 TGTGCCAGCAGCCACAGGGGGCTTGGCGGGGAGCTGTTTTTT CASSHRGLGGELFF
NA TRBJ1-3 TRBV4-3 NA TGCGCCAGTAGCCCCGGGGCAGGAGGAAACACCATATATTTT CASSPGAGGNTIYF
many TRBJ1-2 TRBV5-4 NA TGTGCCAGCAGCTTGATGGGGGCGCGGGGCTACACCTTC CASSLMGARGYTF
NA TRBJ2-1 TRBV11-2 NA TGTGCCAGCAGCTCCACCATAGCTGGGGAATCCTCCTACAGTGAGCAGTTCTTC CASSSTIAGESSYSEQFF
many TRBJ1-5 TRBV20-1 NA TGCAGTGCCCTATTTAGCAATCAGCCCCAGCATTTT CSALFSNQPQHF
NA TRBJ2-7 TRBV4-1 NA TGCGCCAGCAGCCAAGGTAGGACACAGAACCACGAGCAGTACTTC CASSQGRTQNHEQYF
NA TRBJ1-2 TRBV11-2 NA TGTGCCAGCAGCTCCCGACGGGGGTCCTATAGCTACACCTTC CASSSRRGSYSYTF
many TRBJ1-1 TRBV12-3/TRBV12-4 TRBD1 TGTGCCAGCAGGGGACAGTTGAACACTGAAGCTTTCTTT CASRGQLNTEAFF
NA TRBJ2-1 TRBV29-1 NA TGCAGCGTTGTAAAGGACAACAATGAGCAGTTCTTC CSVVKDNNEQFF
many TRBJ2-1 TRBV20-1 NA TGCAGTGCTAGTCGGGGGAGACATGAGCAGTTCTTC CSASRGRHEQFF
NA TRBJ2-7 TRBV29-1 NA TGCAGCGTCTTCCCGGGGCAGGGGTTGTACGAGCAGTACTTC CSVFPGQGLYEQYF